This T cell receptor (beta chain) was retrieved from a study of CD8+ T cells in alopecia areata. cDNA serving as the sequencing template came from extracted, reverse transcribed RNA. Libraries were prepared by immunoSEQ multiplex PCR; TCRdb keeps only in-frame clonotypes and omits some of them. The sample includes 180,000 or so clones, around 49% of them seen just once. Germline V gene lookup returns CDR1 MNHEY and CDR2 SMNVEV (reference sequence). The CDR3 has 12 residues. V lost 5 bases to trimming and J lost 7 bases, with 11 bases between them. Treatment specified: oral pan-JAK inhibitor, 5-10 mg twice daily. This clone has just a few counts.

This chain joins TRBV27 and TRBJ1-1; D is uncertain. This clonotype was sampled from a human donor with alopecia areata. The sequenced sample was CD8+ T cells sorted from blood, obtained around week 54, from a patient treated with tofacitinib. The DNA for the CDR3 is TGTGCCAGCAGTCCCGGGCAGCGTGAAGCTTTCTTT. Protein product: CASSPGQREAFF.